This T cell receptor beta chain was found in a study of blood T cell repertoires in COVID-19. The protocol was immunoSEQ multiplex PCR, while the TCRdb copy is restricted to in-frame clones and leaves out a portion. This table holds 250,000 to 300,000 clones, around 84% found once. The length of the CDR3 is 11 residues. Trimming shortened V by 7 bases and J by 4 bases, and 7 bases separated the two germline ends. Germline CDR1 is LNHDA and CDR2 is SQIVND (reference sequence). The chain has TRBV19 and TRBJ1-2; D remains unclear. The TCR comes from a man in his 60s with acute or convalescent COVID-19. What was sequenced was peripheral blood. The CDR3 nucleotides are TGTGCCAGTAATCGGGGCTATGGCTACACCTTC. It encodes CASNRGYGYTF.